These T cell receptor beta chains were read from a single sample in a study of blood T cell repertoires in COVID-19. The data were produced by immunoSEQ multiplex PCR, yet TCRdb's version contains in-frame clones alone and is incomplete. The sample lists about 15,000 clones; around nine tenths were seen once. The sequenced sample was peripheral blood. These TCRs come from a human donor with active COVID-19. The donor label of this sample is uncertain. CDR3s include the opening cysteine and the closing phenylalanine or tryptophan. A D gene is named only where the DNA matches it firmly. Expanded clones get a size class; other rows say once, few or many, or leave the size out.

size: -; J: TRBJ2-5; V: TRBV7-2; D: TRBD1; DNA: TGTGCCAGCACGGAACCTGAGACAGGGGGCCAAGAGACCCAGTACTTC; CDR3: CASTEPETGGQETQYF
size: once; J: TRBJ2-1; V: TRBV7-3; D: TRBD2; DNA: TGTGCCAGCAGCTCGCGGACTAGCGGGAACTACAATGAGCAGTTCTTC; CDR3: CASSSRTSGNYNEQFF
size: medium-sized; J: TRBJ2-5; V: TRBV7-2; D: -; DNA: TGTGCCAGCCGTGGGGGCGGGAGCCAAGAGACCCAGTACTTC; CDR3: CASRGGGSQETQYF
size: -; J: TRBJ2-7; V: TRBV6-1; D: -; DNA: TGTGCCAGCAGTGATTCCAGGGGCTACGAGCAGTACTTC; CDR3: CASSDSRGYEQYF
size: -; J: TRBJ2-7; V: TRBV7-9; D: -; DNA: TGTGCCAGCAGCTTTAGGCCAGGGGACGAGCAGTACTTC; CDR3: CASSFRPGDEQYF
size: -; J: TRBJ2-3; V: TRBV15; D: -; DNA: TGTGCCACCAGCAGAGATTTGGGAACCGGGACTAGCACAGATACGCAGTATTTT; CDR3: CATSRDLGTGTSTDTQYF
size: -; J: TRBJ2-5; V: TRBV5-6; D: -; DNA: TGTGCCAGCAGCCCCGGGTCGGTCGCTGAGACCCAGTACTTC; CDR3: CASSPGSVAETQYF
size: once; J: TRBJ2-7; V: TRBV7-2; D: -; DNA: TGTGCCAGCAGCTTAGCTTGGAAAGGGGCGCACTACGAGCAGTACTTC; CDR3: CASSLAWKGAHYEQYF
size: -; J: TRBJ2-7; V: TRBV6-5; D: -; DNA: TGTGCCAGCAATAACGGGGGACAGTCCTACGAGCAGTACTTC; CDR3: CASNNGGQSYEQYF
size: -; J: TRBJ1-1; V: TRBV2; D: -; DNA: TGTGCCAGCAGTGAGGTAGGAGGGAACACTGAAGCTTTCTTT; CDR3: CASSEVGGNTEAFF
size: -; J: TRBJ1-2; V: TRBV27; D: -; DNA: TGTGCCAGCAGTTTATTTTCAGGGGCTGGCTACACCTTC; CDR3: CASSLFSGAGYTF
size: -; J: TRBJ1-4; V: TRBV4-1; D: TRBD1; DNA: TGCGCCAGCAGCCAAGCCGGGACAGGGGGAGAAAAACTGTTTTTT; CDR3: CASSQAGTGGEKLFF
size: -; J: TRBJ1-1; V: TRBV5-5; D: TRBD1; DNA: TGTGCCAGCAGCCTGCTACAGGGGTGGGACACTGAAGCTTTCTTT; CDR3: CASSLLQGWDTEAFF
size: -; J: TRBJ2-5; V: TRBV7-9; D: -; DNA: TGTGCCAGCAGCGGATGGGTCAGGGCCCGAGGAGAGACCCAGTACTTC; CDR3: CASSGWVRARGETQYF
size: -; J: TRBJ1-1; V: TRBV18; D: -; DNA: TGTGCCAGCTCCAGAAATATGAGGGACATGAACACTGAAGCTTTCTTT; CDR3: CASSRNMRDMNTEAFF
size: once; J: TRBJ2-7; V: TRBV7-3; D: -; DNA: TGTGCCAGCAGCTCCTACAGGAAACCCTACGAGCAGTACTTC; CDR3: CASSSYRKPYEQYF
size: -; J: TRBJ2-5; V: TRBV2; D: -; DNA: TGTGCCAGCAGTACTTCCGTGGAGACCCAGTACTTC; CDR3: CASSTSVETQYF
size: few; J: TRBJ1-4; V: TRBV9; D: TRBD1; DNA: TGTGCCAGCAGCTCAAAAACGCAGGGGGCGTTGGAAAAACTGTTTTTT; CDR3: CASSSKTQGALEKLFF
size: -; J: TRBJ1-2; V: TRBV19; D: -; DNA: TGTGCCAGTACCCTATCACAGGGAACCTACACCTTC; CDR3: CASTLSQGTYTF
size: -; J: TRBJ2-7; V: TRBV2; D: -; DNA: TGTGCCAGCAGCCCTGACAGTCAGTCCTACGAGCAGTACTTC; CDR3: CASSPDSQSYEQYF
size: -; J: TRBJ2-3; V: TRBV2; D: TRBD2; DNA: TGTGCCAGCAGTGCCCCGGGACTAGCGGGGCCTCAAAGAGATACGCAGTATTTT; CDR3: CASSAPGLAGPQRDTQYF
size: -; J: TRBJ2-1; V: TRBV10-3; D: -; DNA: TGTGCCATCAGTGTTCTAGGGCGGGATGGCCCCTACAATGAGCAGTTCTTC; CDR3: CAISVLGRDGPYNEQFF
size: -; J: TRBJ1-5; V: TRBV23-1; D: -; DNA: TGCGCCAGCAGTCAAAGCTTCCAGGGGCCCAATCAGCCCCAGCATTTT; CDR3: CASSQSFQGPNQPQHF
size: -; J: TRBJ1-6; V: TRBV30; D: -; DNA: TGTGCCTGGAGTGTACGGGAAGTGTTATACAATTCACCCCTCCACTTT; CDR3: CAWSVREVLYNSPLHF
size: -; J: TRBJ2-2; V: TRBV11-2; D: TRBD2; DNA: TGTGCCAGCAGCTTAGATCGCGGTAGCGGGGGTCTGTCCGGGGAGCTGTTTTTT; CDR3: CASSLDRGSGGLSGELFF
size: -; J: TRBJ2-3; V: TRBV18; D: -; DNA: TGTGCCAGCTCACCAGGGGGCGAGGATACGCAGTATTTT; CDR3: CASSPGGEDTQYF
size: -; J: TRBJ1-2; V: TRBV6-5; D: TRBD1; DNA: TGTGCCAGCAGTACCCCCGGGACAGGGCAGTTCACCTTC; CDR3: CASSTPGTGQFTF
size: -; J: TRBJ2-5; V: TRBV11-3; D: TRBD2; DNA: TGTGCCAGCAGCTTTGAGTATGGGGGGGACTCCCAAGAGACCCAGTACTTC; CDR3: CASSFEYGGDSQETQYF
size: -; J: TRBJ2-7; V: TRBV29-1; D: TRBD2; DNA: TGCAGCGCCAAACTAGCGGGAGAACCCGAGCAGTACTTC; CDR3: CSAKLAGEPEQYF
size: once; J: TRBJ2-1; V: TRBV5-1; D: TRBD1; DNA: TGCGCCAGCAGCGATGTTTTTGAGGGGGCGGTTTTCTTC; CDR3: CASSDVFEGAVFF
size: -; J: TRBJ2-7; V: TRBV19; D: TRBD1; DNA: TGTGCCAGTAGTAGCGGGACAGGGATCAGCTACGAGCAGTACTTC; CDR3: CASSSGTGISYEQYF
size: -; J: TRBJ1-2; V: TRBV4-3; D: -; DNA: TGCGCCAGCAGCCAAGTTGCAGGACAGAACTATGGCTACACCTTC; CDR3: CASSQVAGQNYGYTF
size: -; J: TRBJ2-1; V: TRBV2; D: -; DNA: TGTGCCAGCAGTGATGGGGCAGTATGGGTTGGTGATGAGCAGTTCTTC; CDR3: CASSDGAVWVGDEQFF
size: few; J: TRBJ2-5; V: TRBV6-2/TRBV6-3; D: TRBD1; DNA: TGTGCCAGCAGTTACATGAGCCGGACAGGGGGGGAGACCCAGTACTTC; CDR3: CASSYMSRTGGETQYF
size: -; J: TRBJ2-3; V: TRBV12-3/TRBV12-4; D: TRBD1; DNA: TGTGCCACCTCAGGGGGCAATACGCAGTATTTT; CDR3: CATSGGNTQYF
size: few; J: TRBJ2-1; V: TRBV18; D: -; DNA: TGTGCCAGCACCTCAGGGCGGAATGAGCAGTTCTTC; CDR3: CASTSGRNEQFF
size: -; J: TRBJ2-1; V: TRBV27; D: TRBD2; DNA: TGTGCCAGCAGTGTACTAGCGGATAGCTCCTACAATGAGCAGTTCTTC; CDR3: CASSVLADSSYNEQFF
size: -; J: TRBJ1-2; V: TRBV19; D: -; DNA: TGTGCCAGTAGTATTGGGGAGGTTGGGTATGGCTACACCTTC; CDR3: CASSIGEVGYGYTF
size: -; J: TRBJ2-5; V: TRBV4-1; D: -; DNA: TGCGCCAGCAGCCAAGTGATGGCAGGGAACGGGGAGACCCAGTACTTC; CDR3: CASSQVMAGNGETQYF
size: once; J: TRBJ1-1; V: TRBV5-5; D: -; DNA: TGTGCCAGCAGCCCGCCGGGGGGAGGCACTGAAGCTTTCTTT; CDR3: CASSPPGGGTEAFF
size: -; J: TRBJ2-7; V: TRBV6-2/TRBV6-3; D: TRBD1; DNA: TGTGCCAGCAGGTACCCGGGACAGGGGGCGTTCGAGCAGTACTTC; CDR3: CASRYPGQGAFEQYF
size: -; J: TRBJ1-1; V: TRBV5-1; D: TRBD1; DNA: TGCGCCAGCAGCTTGGACGACAGGGGATTTAACACTGAAGCTTTCTTT; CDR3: CASSLDDRGFNTEAFF
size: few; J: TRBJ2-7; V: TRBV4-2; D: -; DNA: TGTGCCAGCAGCCAAGAAAATGCCGGGGAGCCCTACGAGCAGTACTTC; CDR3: CASSQENAGEPYEQYF
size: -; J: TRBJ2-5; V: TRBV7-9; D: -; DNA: TGTGCCAGCAGACGAAGCCCAGGGGCGGTGGAGACCCAGTACTTC; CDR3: CASRRSPGAVETQYF
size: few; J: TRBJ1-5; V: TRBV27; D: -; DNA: TGTGCCAGCAAGCGTGGGAGCTCCTTTAGCAATCAGCCCCAGCATTTT; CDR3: CASKRGSSFSNQPQHF
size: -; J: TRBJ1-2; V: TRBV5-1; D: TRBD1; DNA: TGCGCCAGCAGCTTGACAGGGGGCTTGGGTGGCTACACCTTC; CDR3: CASSLTGGLGGYTF
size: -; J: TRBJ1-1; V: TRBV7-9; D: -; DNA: TGTGCCAGCAGCGAGGAGAGTCGGAACACTGAAGCTTTCTTT; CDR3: CASSEESRNTEAFF
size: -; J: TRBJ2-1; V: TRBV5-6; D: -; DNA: TGTGCCAGCAGCTTGGGGCCTTCTGACTACAATGAGCAGTTCTTC; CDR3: CASSLGPSDYNEQFF
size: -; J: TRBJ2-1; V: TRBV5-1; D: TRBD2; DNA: TGCGCCAGCAGCTCCACTCGGGCCGGGGGGGCCTACAATGAGCAGTTCTTC; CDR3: CASSSTRAGGAYNEQFF
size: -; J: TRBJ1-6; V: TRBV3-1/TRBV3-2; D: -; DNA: TGTGCCAGCAGCCAAGTAGGGGGACGCCTAGGGGAGTCACCCCTCCACTTT; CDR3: CASSQVGGRLGESPLHF
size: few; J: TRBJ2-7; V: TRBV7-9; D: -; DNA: TGTGCCAGCAGCTTGGGAGGCGTCGAGCAGTACTTC; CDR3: CASSLGGVEQYF
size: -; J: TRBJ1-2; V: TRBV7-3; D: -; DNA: TGTGCCAGCAGCTTAGGGGGGGCTGGCTACACCTTC; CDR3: CASSLGGAGYTF
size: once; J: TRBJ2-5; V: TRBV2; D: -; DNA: TGTGCCAGCAGTGTGTGGGTGATGGAGGCCCAGTACTTC; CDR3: CASSVWVMEAQYF
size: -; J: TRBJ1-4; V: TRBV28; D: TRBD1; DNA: TGTGCCAGCAGTTTATCCCCCGGGACAGGGGGAGAAAAACTGTTTTTT; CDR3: CASSLSPGTGGEKLFF
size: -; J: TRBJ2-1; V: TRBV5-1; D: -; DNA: TGCGCCAGCAGCTTGGCAGAGGGAGAGCAGTTCTTC; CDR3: CASSLAEGEQFF
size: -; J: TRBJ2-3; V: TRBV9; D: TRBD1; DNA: TGTGCCAGCAGCGTTGGGACAGGGGACACAGATACGCAGTATTTT; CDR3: CASSVGTGDTDTQYF
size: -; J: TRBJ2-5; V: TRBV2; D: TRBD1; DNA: TGTGCCAGCGGGGGACAGGGCCGAACAGAAGAGACCCAGTACTTC; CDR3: CASGGQGRTEETQYF
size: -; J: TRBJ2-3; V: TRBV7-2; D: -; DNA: TGTGCCAGCAGCCAAACGGGGGTGGGCACAGATACGCAGTATTTT; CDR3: CASSQTGVGTDTQYF
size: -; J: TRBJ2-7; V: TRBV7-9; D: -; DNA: TGTGCCAGCAGCTTTGATAACAACATCTACGAGCAGTACTTC; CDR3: CASSFDNNIYEQYF